Described below is a single T cell receptor (beta chain) sequence and its context. V lost 1 base, J lost 4 bases, and 7 bases stayed unmatched. The CDR3 has 15 residues. Germline V CDR1 and CDR2: MNHNS, SASEGT. This sample is part of a study of T cell changes during pregnancy in multiple sclerosis. Method: immunoSEQ multiplex PCR; TCRdb's copy keeps in-frame clones and lacks some. The table shows 35,000 to 55,000 clones, with just over 90% occurring only once. The specimen comprised CD8+ T cells from peripheral blood mononuclear cells, sampled after pregnancy. The sequence was collected from a female donor with multiple sclerosis, enrolled in a pregnancy study. The chain links TRBV6-1 to TRBJ2-7, with 7 bases that match TRBD2. The CDR3 DNA reads as TGTGCCAGCAGTGAAGTCGAGGGAGGGCCGTACGAGCAGTACTTC. It yields the protein CASSEVEGGPYEQYF.